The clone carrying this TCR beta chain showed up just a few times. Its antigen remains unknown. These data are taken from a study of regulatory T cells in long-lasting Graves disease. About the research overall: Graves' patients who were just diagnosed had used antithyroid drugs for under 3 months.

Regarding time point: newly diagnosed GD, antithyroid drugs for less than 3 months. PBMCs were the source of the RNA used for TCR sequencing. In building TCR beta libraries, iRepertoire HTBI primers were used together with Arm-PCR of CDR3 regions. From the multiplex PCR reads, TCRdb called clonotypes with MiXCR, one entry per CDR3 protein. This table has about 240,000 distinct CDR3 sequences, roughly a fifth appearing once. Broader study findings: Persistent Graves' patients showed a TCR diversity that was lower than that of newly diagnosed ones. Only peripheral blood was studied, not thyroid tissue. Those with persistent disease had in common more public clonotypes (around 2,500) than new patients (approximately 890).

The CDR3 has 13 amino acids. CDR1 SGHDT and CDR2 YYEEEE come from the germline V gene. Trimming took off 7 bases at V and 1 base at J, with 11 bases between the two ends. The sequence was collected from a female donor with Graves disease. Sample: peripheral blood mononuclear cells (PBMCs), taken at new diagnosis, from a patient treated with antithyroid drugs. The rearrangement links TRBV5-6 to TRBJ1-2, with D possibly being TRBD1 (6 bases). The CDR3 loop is CASRDTFNYGYTF. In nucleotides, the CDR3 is TGTGCCAGCCGGGACACCTTTAACTATGGCTACACCTTC.